This T cell receptor (beta chain) was recovered during a study of blood T cell repertoires in COVID-19. Whole-study context: Sources were T cells, B-cell-depleted T cells, or PBMCs; the material itself was cDNA or gDNA.

The participants were between about 18 and 89 years old and came from under 25 US areas. Per the authors' pipeline: By means of reference gene primer amplification, nucleated cell counts were estimated. Clones were sequenced by immunoSEQ multiplex PCR, and TCRdb holds only the in-frame ones, with some missing. V, J and clone size derive from that table, while D and trimming were established from the DNA sequence. The sample includes around 300,000 clones, 90% seen only once; the top ten take 3.5% to 4.5%. The CDR3 runs 17 residues. Trimming removed 4 bases from V and 2 bases from J; junction bases left unmatched: 8. Germline values: CDR1 SGHTA, CDR2 FQGTGA.

This clonotype was sampled from a woman aged 18-35 years with acute COVID-19. The rearrangement links TRBV7-3 to TRBJ2-6; 7 bases map to TRBD2. Material: PBMCs or T cells enriched from blood (not recorded which). The CDR3 region has the DNA TGTGCCAGCAGCTCCCGTCCAGCGGGACCTGGGGCCAACGTCCTGACTTTC. Translating gives CASSSRPAGPGANVLTF.